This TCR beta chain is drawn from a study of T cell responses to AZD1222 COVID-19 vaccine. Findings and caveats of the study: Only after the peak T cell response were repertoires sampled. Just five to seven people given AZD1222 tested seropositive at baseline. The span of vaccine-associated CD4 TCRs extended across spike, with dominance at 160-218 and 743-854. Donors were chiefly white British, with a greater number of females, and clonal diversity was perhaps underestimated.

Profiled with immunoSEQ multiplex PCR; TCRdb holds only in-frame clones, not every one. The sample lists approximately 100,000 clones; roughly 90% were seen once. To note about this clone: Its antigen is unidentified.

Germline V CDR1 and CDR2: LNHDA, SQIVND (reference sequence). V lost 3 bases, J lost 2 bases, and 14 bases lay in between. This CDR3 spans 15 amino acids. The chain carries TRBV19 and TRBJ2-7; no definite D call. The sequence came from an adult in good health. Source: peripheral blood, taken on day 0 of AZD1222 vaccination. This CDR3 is CASSMGWQNPYEQYF. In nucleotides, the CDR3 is TGTGCCAGTAGTATGGGGTGGCAGAACCCCTACGAGCAGTACTTC.